This T cell receptor beta chain was recorded in a study of T cell responses to AZD1222 COVID-19 vaccine (dated by TCRdb to the early 2020s). Looking at the study overall: AZD1222 recipients given second doses at about 4 weeks or at about 12 weeks were pooled, since spike-specific TCR depth and breadth were not found to differ between the two schedules. TCR sequencing covered about 230 trial participants: nearly 210 given two doses of AZD1222 and about 26 given two doses of MenACWY control vaccine. Enrollment into the trials was organized by age into subgroups of 18-55, 56-69 and 70-plus years, and those subgroups contained 148, 28 and 57 TCR-sequenced participants, respectively. The research as a whole found: Participants were mostly white British and included more females than males, and it was suggested by the authors that clonal diversity may have been underestimated. No day 14 peak-response samples were available, so repertoires were characterized only after the peak T cell response. Conclusions about previously exposed vaccinees are limited because only six or seven AZD1222 recipients were SARS-CoV-2 seropositive at baseline. After two AZD1222 doses, spike-specific TCR breadth and depth were significantly higher than at day 0 and than in MenACWY recipients. Epitopes outside the regions mutated in the B.1.351 and B.1.1.7 variants were reportedly recognized by nearly half of the unique spike-specific TCRs. The 56-69-year group was small, and its depth increase did not reach significance, likely because of low power. The vaccine-associated CD4 TCRs covered the entire spike protein, and the dominant responses fell in regions 160-218 and 743-854.

CDR1 and CDR2, looked up from the germline V gene, are SGHVS and FNYEAQ. The CDR3 runs 13 amino acids, cysteine and phenylalanine included. Only CDR3 DNA is held: 39 bases, read in frame from base 1. V is cut by 0 bases and J by 6 bases, and the space between the germline ends is 6 bases. The CDR3 regions of human TCRbeta chains were analyzed by immunosequencing. Processing in the source paper ran as follows. TCRs in the repertoires were compared against a reference library of SARS-CoV-2-specific TCRs that had been generated with the MIRA antigen-specificity platform. Breadth was defined as the fraction of unique TCRs that were SARS-CoV-2-associated, and depth was defined as the fraction of total T cells that were SARS-CoV-2-associated. Using the MIRA data, every spike-specific TCR was mapped to the spike region that the TCR reacted to and assigned to either a CD4 or a CD8 class. Log10-transformed breadth and depth values were compared by one-way ANOVA with Sidak's multiple comparisons tests. The source is immuneACCESS, and TCRdb retained only in-frame sequences with V and J called. Part of the clones is not carried over; for the studies checked, unresolved V genes explain less than half of this, and the remainder is unexplained. For V, J and clone size, that table is used; D and trimming come from the DNA. The sample data list 100,000 to 120,000 clones, and roughly 91% of these were observed just once. 9% to 9.5% of the sample is taken by the ten largest.

Remarks on this clone: Its antigen is not yet known. No qualities accompany the bases; no much larger clone lies one base away.

The time point label for this specimen denotes: baseline before first vaccination. Samples from vaccinated people were obtained from the UK trials COV001 and COV002, which included a single-blind randomized controlled phase 2/3 trial of AZD1222 (ChAdOx1 nCoV-19) in healthy adults. Trial participant PBMC samples were collected at day 0 and day 28 after the second dose for TCRbeta chain sequencing. The rearranged segments are TRBV7-6 and TRBJ1-5; the D gene cannot be named for sure. This sequence originates from an adult in good health. Here the sequenced sample was peripheral blood, taken on day 0 of AZD1222 vaccination. CDR3 sequence: CASSLAGPQPQHF. The DNA is TGTGCCAGCAGCTTAGCCGGACCTCAGCCCCAGCATTTT. The CDR3 plus the reference TRBV7-6 and TRBJ1-5 genes for the other parts give the full variable domain: GAGVSQSPRYKVTKRGQDVALRCDPISGHVSLYWYRQALGQGPEFLTYFNYEAQQDKSGLPNDRFSAERPEGSISTLTIQRTEQRDSAMYRCASSLAGPQPQHFGDGTRLSIL.